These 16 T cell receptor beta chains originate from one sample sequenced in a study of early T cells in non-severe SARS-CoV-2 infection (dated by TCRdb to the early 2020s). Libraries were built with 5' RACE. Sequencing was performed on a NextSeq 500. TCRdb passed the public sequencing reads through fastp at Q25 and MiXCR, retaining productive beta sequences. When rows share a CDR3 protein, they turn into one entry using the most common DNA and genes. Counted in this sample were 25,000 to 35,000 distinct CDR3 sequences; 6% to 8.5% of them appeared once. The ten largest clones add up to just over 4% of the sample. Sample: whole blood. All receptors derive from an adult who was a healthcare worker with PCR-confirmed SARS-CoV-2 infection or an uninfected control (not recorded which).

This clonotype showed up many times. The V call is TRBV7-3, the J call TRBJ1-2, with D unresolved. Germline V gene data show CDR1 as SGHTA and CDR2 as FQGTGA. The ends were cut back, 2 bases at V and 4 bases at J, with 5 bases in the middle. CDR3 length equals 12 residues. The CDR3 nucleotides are TGTGCCAGCAGCTTAGACGGCTATGGCTACACCTTC. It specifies CASSLDGYGYTF.

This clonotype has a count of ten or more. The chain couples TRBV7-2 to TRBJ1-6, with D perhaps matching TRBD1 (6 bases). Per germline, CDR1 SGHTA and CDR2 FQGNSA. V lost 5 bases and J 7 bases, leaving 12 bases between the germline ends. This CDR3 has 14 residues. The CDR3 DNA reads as TGTGCCAGCAGCCGATGGACAGAAAATTCACCCCTCCACTTT. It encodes CASSRWTENSPLHF.

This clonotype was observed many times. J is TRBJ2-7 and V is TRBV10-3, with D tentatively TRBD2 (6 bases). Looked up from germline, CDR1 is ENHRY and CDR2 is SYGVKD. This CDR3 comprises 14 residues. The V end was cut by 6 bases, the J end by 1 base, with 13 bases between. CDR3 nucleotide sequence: TGTGCCATCAGGAAGGAGGGGAGGTCCTACGAGCAGTACTTC. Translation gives CAIRKEGRSYEQYF.

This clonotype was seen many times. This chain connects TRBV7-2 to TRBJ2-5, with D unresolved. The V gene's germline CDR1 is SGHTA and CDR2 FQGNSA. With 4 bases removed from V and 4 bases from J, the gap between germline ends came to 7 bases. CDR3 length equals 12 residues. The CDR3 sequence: CASSSRAETQYF. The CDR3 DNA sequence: TGTGCCAGCAGCTCGCGTGCAGAGACCCAGTACTTC.

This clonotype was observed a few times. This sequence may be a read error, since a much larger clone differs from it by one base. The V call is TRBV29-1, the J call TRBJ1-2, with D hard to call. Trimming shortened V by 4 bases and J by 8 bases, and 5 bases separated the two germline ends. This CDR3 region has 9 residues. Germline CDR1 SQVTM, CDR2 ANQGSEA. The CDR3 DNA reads TGCAGCGTTGGCGTGGGCTACACCTTC. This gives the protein CSVGVGYTF.

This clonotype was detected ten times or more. The CDR3 nucleotides are TGTGCCAGCATTAGGGGGTATAGCAATCAGCCCCAGCATTTT. Its translation: CASIRGYSNQPQHF. V gene TRBV6-6 combines with J gene TRBJ1-5; D possibly corresponds to TRBD1 (6 bases). Germline CDR1 MNHNY, CDR2 SVGAGI (reference sequence). This CDR3 spans 14 amino acids. V was cut by 7 bases and J by 0 bases, with 10 bases left in between.

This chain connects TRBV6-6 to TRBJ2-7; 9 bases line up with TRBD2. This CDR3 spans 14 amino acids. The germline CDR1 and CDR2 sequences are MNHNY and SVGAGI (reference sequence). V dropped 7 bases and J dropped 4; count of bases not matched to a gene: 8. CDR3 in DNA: TGTGCCAGCAAACCGGGACTAGCTCGGTACGAGCAGTACTTC. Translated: CASKPGLARYEQYF.

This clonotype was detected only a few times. CDR3 nucleotides: TGTGCCAGCAGCTTGGTCGAACTGAACAATTTAGCCAAAAACATTCAGTACTTC. Its protein is CASSLVELNNLAKNIQYF. The chain is built from TRBV7-9 and TRBJ2-4, with D uncertain. The germline V gene has CDR1 SEHNR and CDR2 FQNEAQ (reference sequence). The CDR3 is made up of 18 amino acids. V shed 3 bases and J shed 0 bases, with 18 bases lying between them.

The CDR3: CASSMASTDTQYF. CDR3 nucleotides: TGTGCCAGCAGTATGGCGAGCACAGATACGCAGTATTTT. The rearrangement joins TRBV28 to TRBJ2-3, with D hard to call. The CDR3 covers 13 residues. The V gene's germline CDR1 is MDHEN and CDR2 SYDVKM. Between the trimmed V and J ends, which lost 5 bases and 0 bases, there was a span of 6 bases.

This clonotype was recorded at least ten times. CDR3 sequence: CASSSQETQYF. Here the CDR3 DNA reads TGCGCCAGCAGCTCCCAAGAGACCCAGTACTTC. The chain links TRBV5-1 to TRBJ2-5; unclear D gene. V lost 3 bases to trimming and J lost 1 base, with 1 base between them. The germline CDR1 and CDR2 sequences are SGHRS and YFSETQ. CDR3 length: 11 amino acids. The full variable domain, with the rest looked up from reference TRBV5-1 and TRBJ2-5, is KAGVTQTPRYLIKTRGQQVTLSCSPISGHRSVSWYQQTPGQGLQFLFEYFSETQRNKGNFPGRFSGRQFSNSRSEMNVSTLELGDSALYLCASSSQETQYFGPGTRLLVL.

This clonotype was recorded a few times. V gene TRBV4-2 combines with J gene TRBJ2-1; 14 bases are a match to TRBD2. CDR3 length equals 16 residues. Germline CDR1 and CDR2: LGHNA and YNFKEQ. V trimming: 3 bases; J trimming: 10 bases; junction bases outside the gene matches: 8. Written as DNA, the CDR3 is TGTGCCAGCAGCCACTCCGGGACTAGCGGGAGTCAGGAGCAGTTCTTC. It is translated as CASSHSGTSGSQEQFF.

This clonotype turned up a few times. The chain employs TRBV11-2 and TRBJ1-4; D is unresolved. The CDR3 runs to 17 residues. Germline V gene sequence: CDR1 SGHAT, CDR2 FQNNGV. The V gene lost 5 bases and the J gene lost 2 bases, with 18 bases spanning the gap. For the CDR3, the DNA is TGTGCCAGCAGCCCAACTGATTCTGGTGGGACTAATGAAAAACTGTTTTTT. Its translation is CASSPTDSGGTNEKLFF.

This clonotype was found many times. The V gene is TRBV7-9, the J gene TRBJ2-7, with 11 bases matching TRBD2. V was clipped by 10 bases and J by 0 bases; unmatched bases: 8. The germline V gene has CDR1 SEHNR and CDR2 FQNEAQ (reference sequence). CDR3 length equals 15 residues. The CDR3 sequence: CATTGTSGSSYEQYF. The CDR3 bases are TGTGCCACCACCGGGACTAGCGGTAGCTCCTACGAGCAGTACTTC.

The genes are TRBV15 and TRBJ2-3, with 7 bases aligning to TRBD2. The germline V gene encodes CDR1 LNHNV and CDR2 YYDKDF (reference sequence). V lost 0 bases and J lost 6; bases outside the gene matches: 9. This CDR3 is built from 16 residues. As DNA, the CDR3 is TGTGCCACCAGCAGAGATGGGGGGGACGCACAGGATACGCAGTATTTT. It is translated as CATSRDGGDAQDTQYF.

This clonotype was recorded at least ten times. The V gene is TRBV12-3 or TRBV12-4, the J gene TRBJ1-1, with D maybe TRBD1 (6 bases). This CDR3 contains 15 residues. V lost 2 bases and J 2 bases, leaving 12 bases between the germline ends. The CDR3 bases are TGTGCCAGCAGTTTATTTTGGGGGCAAAACACTGAAGCTTTCTTT. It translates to CASSLFWGQNTEAFF.

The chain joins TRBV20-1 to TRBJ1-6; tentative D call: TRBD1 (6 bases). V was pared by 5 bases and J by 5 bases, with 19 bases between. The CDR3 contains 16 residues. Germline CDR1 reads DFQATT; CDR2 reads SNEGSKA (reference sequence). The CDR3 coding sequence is TGCAGTGCTTCTCTTAGGAGGGGGGCTGATAATTCACCCCTCCACTTT. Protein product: CSASLRRGADNSPLHF.